The next 30 T cell receptor beta chains were all read from a single sample in a study of blood T cell repertoires in COVID-19. Here immunoSEQ multiplex PCR was the method, and the copy in TCRdb shows in-frame clones only, minus some. The profile shows 35,000 to 45,000 clones, around 87% of them singletons. The specimen sequenced was peripheral blood. These receptors came from a middle-aged man with active COVID-19.

The chain employs TRBV3-1 (or the pseudogene TRBV3-2) and TRBJ2-1, with 12 bases lining up with TRBD2. CDR1 is LGHDT, CDR2 YNNKEL, per germline (reference sequence). The CDR3 runs 16 residues. Losses at the gene ends were 3 bases for V and 4 bases for J; bases not matched to a gene: 4. The CDR3, as DNA: TGTGCCAGCAGCCAGGGAGGGACTAGCGGGTACAATGAGCAGTTCTTC. Amino acid sequence: CASSQGGTSGYNEQFF.

The genes are TRBV5-8 and TRBJ1-1, with D possibly being TRBD1 (5 bases). The CDR3 is made up of 15 amino acids. V lost 3 bases to trimming and J lost 4 bases, with 16 bases between them. Germline loops: CDR1 SGHTS, CDR2 YDEGEE. The CDR3 protein is CASSSGLGGSTEAFF. Written as DNA, the CDR3 is TGTGCCAGCAGCTCAGGCCTGGGGGGGAGCACTGAAGCTTTCTTT.

The chain has TRBV7-2 and TRBJ1-2; the D is unclear. Trimming removed 5 bases from V and 4 bases from J, with 8 bases in between. The CDR3 spans 12 residues. The germline gives CDR1 SGHTA, CDR2 FQGNSA. The chain's CDR3 is CASSQNLYGYTF. In DNA, the CDR3 is TGTGCCAGCAGCCAGAACCTCTATGGCTACACCTTC.

The chain employs TRBV28 and TRBJ2-7; 9 bases are shared with TRBD2. CDR1 MDHEN and CDR2 SYDVKM come from the germline V gene. Trimming took 6 bases from V and 0 from J; bases not matched to a gene: 6. The CDR3 runs 15 residues. The CDR3 nucleotides read TGTGCCAGCAGACTCGCGGGGGGGAGCTCCTACGAGCAGTACTTC. It is translated as CASRLAGGSSYEQYF.

The chain combines TRBV4-1 with TRBJ1-1, with D tentatively TRBD1 (5 bases). V lost 0 bases to trimming and J lost 4 bases, with 12 bases between them. From germline, CDR1 is MGHRA and CDR2 YSYEKL. The CDR3 length is 15 residues. The CDR3 nucleotides read TGCGCCAGCAGCCAAGATTCGAAGGGGATCACTGAAGCTTTCTTT. Translation: CASSQDSKGITEAFF.

The V call is TRBV25-1, the J call TRBJ1-2; no firm D call. Per the germline V gene, CDR1 is MGHDK and CDR2 is SYGVNS. This CDR3 spans 13 amino acids. V dropped 3 bases and J dropped 5 bases, with 10 bases sitting between them. The CDR3 spells CASSDVYVYGYTF. CDR3 coding DNA: TGTGCCAGCAGTGATGTGTATGTTTATGGCTACACCTTC.

The chain couples TRBV6-5 to TRBJ1-1; D call uncertain. The CDR3 length is 15 residues. V lost 7 bases and J lost 5, with 20 bases in between. Germline V gene sequence: CDR1 MNHEY, CDR2 SVGAGI. CDR3 loop: CASTSPSPSGTEAFF. CDR3 DNA: TGTGCCAGCACCTCCCCGTCTCCTTCGGGAACTGAAGCTTTCTTT.

The V and J genes are TRBV2 and TRBJ2-7; perhaps TRBD1 as D (6 bases). The CDR3 has 13 residues. Trimming left V 7 bases short and J 5 bases short, with 15 bases between. The germline V gene has CDR1 SNHLY and CDR2 FYNNEI. For the CDR3, the DNA is TGTGCCAGCATTTTCAGGGGACCCCACGAGCAGTACTTC. Encoded protein: CASIFRGPHEQYF.

The chain couples TRBV6-5 to TRBJ2-7; 7 positions match TRBD1. The CDR3 has 15 amino acids. The V and J ends lost 8 bases and 7 bases, in that order; junction bases with no gene match: 17. Germline assignment: CDR1 MNHEY and CDR2 SVGAGI. CDR3 protein: CASPRQGFAPGEQYF. CDR3 DNA sequence: TGTGCCAGCCCCCGACAGGGTTTTGCCCCGGGGGAGCAGTACTTC.

This sequence joins TRBV2 and TRBJ2-1; D is uncertain. Trimming removed 10 bases from V and 0 bases from J, with 16 bases in between. Germline V gene sequence: CDR1 SNHLY, CDR2 FYNNEI. This CDR3 comprises 15 residues. CDR3 sequence reads: CATDRQPYSYNEQFF. As DNA, the CDR3 is TGTGCCACCGACCGACAACCCTACTCCTACAATGAGCAGTTCTTC.

This chain uses TRBV7-9 with TRBJ1-2; 8 bases align to TRBD1. This CDR3 has 13 residues. Trimming cost V 6 bases and J 8 bases; bases outside gene matches: 8. Per the germline V gene, CDR1 is SEHNR and CDR2 is FQNEAQ (reference sequence). CDR3 protein: CASSPPGGWGYTF. As DNA, the CDR3 is TGTGCCAGCAGTCCTCCAGGGGGCTGGGGCTACACCTTC.

The rearrangement uses TRBV20-1 and TRBJ2-7; D might be TRBD1 (6 bases). CDR1 and CDR2 (germline): DFQATT, SNEGSKA (reference sequence). The CDR3 is made up of 11 amino acids. The V end lost 5 bases, the J end lost 6 bases, and 11 bases lay between the germline ends. CDR3 nucleotide sequence: TGCAGTGCTCTAGGACAGTCCGAGCAGTACTTC. This gives the protein CSALGQSEQYF.

This sequence joins TRBV4-1 and TRBJ2-4, with 7 bases aligning to TRBD1. Germline-derived CDR1 and CDR2 are MGHRA and YSYEKL. This CDR3 is 17 amino acids long. J lost 1 base, V lost 1 base, and 7 bases had no gene match. The CDR3 nucleotides are TGCGCCAGCAGCCAAGGGACAGCCAGGGGGGCCAAAAACATTCAGTACTTC. Translation: CASSQGTARGAKNIQYF.

The chain recombines TRBV13 with TRBJ1-6, with D possibly TRBD1 on 6 matching bases. CDR3 length: 16 residues. Trimming left V 5 bases short and J 3 bases short, with 14 bases between. Germline V gene data show CDR1 as PRHDT and CDR2 as FYEKMQ (reference sequence). In DNA, the CDR3 is TGTGCCAGCAGCGGCGAGGGGGAGGGCTATAATTCACCCCTCCACTTT. This translates into CASSGEGEGYNSPLHF.

The rearrangement uses TRBV12-3 or TRBV12-4 and TRBJ1-5; no firm D call. V shed 3 bases and J shed 6 bases, with 9 bases lying between them. This CDR3 has 13 residues. In DNA, the CDR3 is TGTGCCAGCAGTTTGGCGCCTAGTCAGCCCCAGCATTTT. It is translated as CASSLAPSQPQHF.

This rearrangement joins TRBV7-8 to TRBJ2-1, with 9 nucleotides matching TRBD2. V trimming: 6 bases; J trimming: 1 base; junction bases outside the gene matches: 10. The length of the CDR3 is 17 residues. The germline V gene has CDR1 SGHVS and CDR2 FQNEAQ. The CDR3 nucleotides read TGTGCCAGCAGTTGGGGAGGTAGCGGGGGTTCCTACAATGAGCAGTTCTTC. Translated: CASSWGGSGGSYNEQFF.

In DNA, the CDR3 is TGTGCCAGCTCACTAATTGACACCCGGCGGGGTCAGCCCCAGCATTTT. Protein sequence: CASSLIDTRRGQPQHF. This chain joins TRBV18 and TRBJ1-5; D is uncertain. Germline CDR1 and CDR2: KGHSH and LQKENI. The CDR3 length is 16 residues. Trimming took off 4 bases at V and 6 bases at J, with 19 bases between the two ends. Filled out from reference TRBV18 and TRBJ1-5, the complete variable domain reads NAGVMQNPRHLVRRRGQEARLRCSPMKGHSHVYWYRQLPEEGLKFMVYLQKENIIDESGMPKERFSAEFPKEGPSILRIQQVVRGDSAAYFCASSLIDTRRGQPQHFGDGTRLSIL.

This sequence joins TRBV5-1 and TRBJ1-2; 12 bases are a match to TRBD1. The CDR3 is 17 amino acids. J gave up 3 bases and V 4 bases, and 10 bases lay outside the gene matches. Germline values: CDR1 SGHRS, CDR2 YFSETQ. CDR3 sequence: CASSQAGTGGVDYGYTF. The CDR3 DNA follows: TGCGCCAGCAGCCAAGCCGGGACAGGGGGCGTGGACTATGGCTACACCTTC.

This clone was found once. The chain employs TRBV5-4 and TRBJ2-3; 9 bases fit TRBD1. Germline assignment: CDR1 SGHNT and CDR2 YYREEE (reference sequence). V trimming: 4 bases; J trimming: 4 bases; junction bases outside the gene matches: 4. CDR3 size: 14 residues. CDR3 bases: TGTGCCAGCAGCCCCGGACAGGGGCCAGATACGCAGTATTTT. This translates into CASSPGQGPDTQYF.

The sample holds one count of this clone. The chain recombines TRBV7-2 with TRBJ2-3; 11 nucleotides match TRBD1. V was clipped by 6 bases and J by 5 bases; unmatched bases: 4. This CDR3 has 14 residues. Germline V gene data show CDR1 as SGHTA and CDR2 as FQGNSA. CDR3: CASSLDRGRDTQYF. CDR3 DNA: TGTGCCAGCAGTTTGGACAGGGGGCGAGATACGCAGTATTTT.

The gene calls are TRBV5-4 and TRBJ1-2, with 8 bases identical to TRBD1. The germline V gene encodes CDR1 SGHNT and CDR2 YYREEE (reference sequence). This CDR3 region has 14 residues. V trimming: 4 bases; J trimming: 4 bases; junction bases outside the gene matches: 6. The CDR3 spells CASSAGQGGYGYTF. The CDR3 nucleotides are TGTGCCAGCAGCGCAGGACAGGGAGGCTATGGCTACACCTTC.

The chain combines TRBV4-1 with TRBJ1-1; no firm D call. The CDR3 is 13 residues long. The germline V gene has CDR1 MGHRA and CDR2 YSYEKL. Trimming removed 4 bases at V and 1 base at J, with 7 bases between. CDR3 sequence (DNA): TGCGCCAGCAGCCTAAACAGGAACACTGAAGCTTTCTTT. Its protein is CASSLNRNTEAFF.

The chain couples TRBV6-5 to TRBJ1-5, with D unclear. Between the trimmed V and J ends, which lost 0 bases and 0 bases, there was a span of 6 bases. CDR1 and CDR2 (germline): MNHEY, SVGAGI. The CDR3 has 15 amino acids. In DNA form, the CDR3 reads TGTGCCAGCAGTTACTCACAGAATAGCAATCAGCCCCAGCATTTT. Translating gives CASSYSQNSNQPQHF.

The J gene is TRBJ2-7, the V gene TRBV5-6; 7 positions agree with TRBD1. Germline V gene sequence: CDR1 SGHDT, CDR2 YYEEEE. This CDR3 is 13 amino acids long. Trimming cost V 9 bases and J 2 bases; bases outside gene matches: 8. CDR3 in DNA: TGTGCCACCTGCCGGGGACAGACCTACGAGCAGTACTTC. Its translation: CATCRGQTYEQYF.

The chain combines TRBV2 with TRBJ1-3; D is unclear. V was shortened by 1 base and J by 4 bases, with 5 bases between the two germline ends. Germline V gene data show CDR1 as SNHLY and CDR2 as FYNNEI. The CDR3 contains 13 residues. The CDR3 region is CASSEDLGNTIYF. The CDR3 DNA sequence: TGTGCCAGCAGTGAAGATCTAGGAAACACCATATATTTT.

This chain uses TRBV24-1 with TRBJ2-5; 8 nucleotides align to TRBD1. The ends lost 3 bases at V and 5 bases at J; junction bases unmatched: 4. CDR1 is KGHDR and CDR2 is SFDVKD in the germline V gene. This CDR3 has 14 amino acids. CDR3 sequence: CATSDEQGGETQYF. CDR3 bases: TGTGCCACCAGTGATGAACAGGGGGGTGAGACCCAGTACTTC.

The chain recombines TRBV7-9 with TRBJ1-1; 12 positions match TRBD1. After removal of 4 bases from V and 0 bases from J, the junction contained 12 bases not matched to a gene. The CDR3 spans 19 residues. Germline V lookup: CDR1 SEHNR, CDR2 FQNEAQ (reference sequence). CDR3 region: CASSSMLGQGADMNTEAFF. The CDR3 DNA is TGTGCCAGCAGCTCGATGCTGGGACAGGGGGCAGACATGAACACTGAAGCTTTCTTT.

The CDR3 spells CAISDRGGQGVMMATDTQYF. The CDR3 DNA reads TGTGCCATCAGTGACCGCGGGGGACAGGGTGTTATGATGGCCACAGATACGCAGTATTTT. The V and J genes are TRBV10-3 and TRBJ2-3, with 9 bases lining up with TRBD1. Looked up from germline, CDR1 is ENHRY and CDR2 is SYGVKD. Trimming removed 3 bases from V and 2 bases from J; junction bases left unmatched: 18. The CDR3 sequence is 20 residues long.

This clone was seen a single time. The V and J genes are TRBV6-5 and TRBJ1-1; D remains ambiguous. Deletions cut 3 bases from V and 1 base from J, with 6 bases between. This CDR3 spans 13 amino acids. Germline assignment: CDR1 MNHEY and CDR2 SVGAGI. The CDR3 sequence is CASSYGRNTEAFF. In nucleotides, the CDR3 is TGTGCCAGCAGTTATGGCAGGAACACTGAAGCTTTCTTT.

The chain has TRBV6-1 and TRBJ2-1; 12 nucleotides match TRBD2. There are 16 residues in the CDR3. Germline V gene sequence: CDR1 MNHNS, CDR2 SASEGT. V was clipped by 2 bases and J by 4 bases; unmatched bases: 3. The chain's CDR3 is CASSELAGGPYNEQFF. The CDR3 DNA reads as TGTGCCAGCAGTGAACTAGCGGGGGGGCCTTACAATGAGCAGTTCTTC.